This passage covers 9 T cell receptor beta chains from one sample sequenced in a study of CD8 T cells in Susac syndrome. Random hexamers were used to reverse transcribe about 0.5 to 1 ug of RNA. TCRdb reanalysed the immunoSEQ multiplex PCR reads using MiXCR and keeps one entry per CDR3 protein. In the table there are around 130,000 distinct CDR3 sequences, roughly 95% of which are singletons. Sequenced material: CD4+ T cells from PBMCs. These receptors all stem from a human donor with Susac syndrome.

Only one count was recorded for this clonotype. V gene TRBV20-1 combines with J gene TRBJ1-1; 7 bases align to TRBD1. Losses at the gene ends were 5 bases for V and 7 bases for J; bases not matched to a gene: 4. Per germline, CDR1 DFQATT and CDR2 SNEGSKA (reference sequence). The CDR3 runs to 11 residues. The chain's CDR3 is CSALQGVEAFF. CDR3 bases: TGCAGTGCTCTCCAGGGGGTTGAAGCTTTCTTT.

This sequence joins TRBV4-3 and TRBJ2-1; D ambiguous. This CDR3 has 13 residues. Germline CDR1 LGHNA, CDR2 YSLEER. V was trimmed by 3 bases and J by 7 bases, leaving 10 bases between them. The CDR3 sequence is CASSQETLNEQFF. The CDR3 bases are TGCGCCAGCAGCCAGGAGACCCTGAATGAGCAGTTCTTC.

The chain has TRBV7-2 and TRBJ2-1, with TRBD2 identical over 12 bases. Unmatched junction bases numbered 6, after V lost 2 bases and J lost 7 bases. The CDR3 has 16 residues. The germline CDR1 and CDR2 sequences are SGHTA and FQGNSA. In DNA form, the CDR3 reads TGTGCCAGCAGCTTACTTGGACTAGCGGGATCTAATGAGCAGTTCTTC. Its translation is CASSLLGLAGSNEQFF.

The V call is TRBV20-1, the J call TRBJ2-3, with 9 nucleotides matching TRBD2. The CDR3 covers 16 residues. J lost 4 bases, V lost 1 base, and 9 bases had no gene match. CDR1 DFQATT and CDR2 SNEGSKA come from the germline V gene (reference sequence). The CDR3 region is CSARGGGTSRADTQYF. Here the CDR3 DNA reads TGCAGTGCTAGAGGAGGGGGGACTAGCAGGGCAGATACGCAGTATTTT.

This clonotype was seen more than once but under ten times. The chain combines TRBV30 with TRBJ2-5; TRBD1 agrees at 8 bases. With 3 bases clipped from V and 5 bases from J, the junction kept 5 bases outside the gene matches. The length of the CDR3 is 13 residues. Germline V gene lookup returns CDR1 GTSNPN and CDR2 SVGIG (reference sequence). The CDR3 loop is CAWRTGGYETQYF. CDR3 DNA: TGTGCCTGGAGAACAGGGGGGTATGAGACCCAGTACTTC.

The chain has TRBV7-9 and TRBJ2-5, with TRBD1 identical over 8 bases. Trimming at V came to 5 bases and at J to 5 bases, leaving 7 bases not matched to a gene. CDR3 length equals 14 residues. Germline V CDR1 and CDR2: SEHNR, FQNEAQ (reference sequence). CDR3 in amino acids: CASSPTGAGETQYF. The CDR3 bases are TGTGCCAGCAGCCCGACAGGGGCGGGGGAGACCCAGTACTTC.

The table lists this clonotype with a count of one. The chain has TRBV28 and TRBJ2-7, with D possibly being TRBD1 or TRBD2 (6 bases each). V lost 5 bases, J lost 5 bases, and 16 bases lay in between. Germline CDR1 and CDR2: MDHEN and SYDVKM. The CDR3 is made up of 14 amino acids. The CDR3 loop reads CASSPRWGADEQYF. CDR3 coding DNA: TGTGCCAGCAGTCCCCGGTGGGGGGCCGACGAGCAGTACTTC.

In DNA, the CDR3 is TGCAGTGCTAGAGGCGGCGGGAGAGGTAACGAGCAGTACTTC. It specifies CSARGGGRGNEQYF. The rearrangement links TRBV20-1 to TRBJ2-7; TRBD2 matches 7 bases. The CDR3 spans 14 residues. Losses at the gene ends were 1 base for V and 5 bases for J; bases not matched to a gene: 8. Germline V gene data show CDR1 as DFQATT and CDR2 as SNEGSKA (reference sequence).

The chain is built from TRBV19 and TRBJ2-7; the match to TRBD2 covers 8 bases. CDR1 is LNHDA, CDR2 SQIVND, per germline (reference sequence). CDR3 length equals 14 residues. The trim removed 4 bases at V and 5 bases at J, leaving 7 bases unmatched. The CDR3: CASSTSGRSDEQYF. The CDR3 DNA is TGTGCCAGTAGTACGAGCGGGAGATCCGACGAGCAGTACTTC. The whole variable domain, filled in from reference TRBV19 and TRBJ2-7, reads DGGITQSPKYLFRKEGQNVTLSCEQNLNHDAMYWYRQDPGQGLRLIYYSQIVNDFQKGDIAEGYSVSREKKESFPLTVTSAQKNPTAFYLCASSTSGRSDEQYFGPGTRLTVT.